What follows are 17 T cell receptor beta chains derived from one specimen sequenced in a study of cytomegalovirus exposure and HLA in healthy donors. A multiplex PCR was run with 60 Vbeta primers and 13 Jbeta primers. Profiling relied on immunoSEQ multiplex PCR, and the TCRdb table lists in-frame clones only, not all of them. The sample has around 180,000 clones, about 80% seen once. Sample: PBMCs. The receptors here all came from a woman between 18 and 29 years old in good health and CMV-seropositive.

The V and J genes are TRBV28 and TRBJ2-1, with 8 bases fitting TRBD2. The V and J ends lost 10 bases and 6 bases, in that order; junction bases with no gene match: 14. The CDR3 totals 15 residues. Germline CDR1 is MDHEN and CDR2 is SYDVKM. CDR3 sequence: CATTFRGGRSNEQFF. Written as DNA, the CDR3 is TGTGCCACCACCTTTCGCGGGGGGCGGAGCAATGAGCAGTTCTTC.

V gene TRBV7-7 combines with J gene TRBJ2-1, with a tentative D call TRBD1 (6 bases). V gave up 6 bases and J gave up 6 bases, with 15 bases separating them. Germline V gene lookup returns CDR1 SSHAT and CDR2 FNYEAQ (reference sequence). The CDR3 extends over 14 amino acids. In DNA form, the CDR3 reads TGTGCCAGCAGTCAAGCAGGGGTCTCCAATGAGCAGTTCTTC. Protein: CASSQAGVSNEQFF.

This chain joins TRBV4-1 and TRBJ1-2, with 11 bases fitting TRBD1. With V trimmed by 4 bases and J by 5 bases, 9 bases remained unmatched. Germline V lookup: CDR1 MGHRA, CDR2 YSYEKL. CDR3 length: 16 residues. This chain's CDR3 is CASSPFGQGARYGYTF. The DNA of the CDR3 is TGCGCCAGCAGCCCATTTGGACAGGGGGCCCGTTATGGCTACACCTTC.

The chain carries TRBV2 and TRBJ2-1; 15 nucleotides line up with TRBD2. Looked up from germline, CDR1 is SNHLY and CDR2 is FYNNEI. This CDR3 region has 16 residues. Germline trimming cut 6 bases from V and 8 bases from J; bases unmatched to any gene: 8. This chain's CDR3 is CASRDGLAGGLDEQFF. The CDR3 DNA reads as TGTGCCAGCAGAGATGGACTAGCGGGGGGGCTTGATGAGCAGTTCTTC.

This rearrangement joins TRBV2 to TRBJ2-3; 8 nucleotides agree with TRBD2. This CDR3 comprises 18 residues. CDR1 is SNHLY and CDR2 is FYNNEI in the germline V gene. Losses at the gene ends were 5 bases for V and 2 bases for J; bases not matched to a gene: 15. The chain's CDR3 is CASSNPGGSGVLTDTQYF. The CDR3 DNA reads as TGTGCCAGCAGTAACCCCGGTGGTAGCGGGGTACTCACAGATACGCAGTATTTT.

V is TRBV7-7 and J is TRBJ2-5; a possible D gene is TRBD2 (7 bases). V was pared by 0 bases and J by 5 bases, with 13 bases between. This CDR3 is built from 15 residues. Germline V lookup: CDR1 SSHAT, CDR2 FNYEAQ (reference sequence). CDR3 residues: CASSLAGGAQETQYF. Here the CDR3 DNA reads TGTGCCAGCAGCTTAGCGGGGGGGGCCCAGGAGACCCAGTACTTC. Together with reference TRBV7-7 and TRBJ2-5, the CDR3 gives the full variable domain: GAGVSQSPRYKVTKRGQDVTLRCDPISSHATLYWYQQALGQGPEFLTYFNYEAQPDKSGLPSDRFSAERPEGSISTLTIQRTEQRDSAMYRCASSLAGGAQETQYFGPGTRLLVL.

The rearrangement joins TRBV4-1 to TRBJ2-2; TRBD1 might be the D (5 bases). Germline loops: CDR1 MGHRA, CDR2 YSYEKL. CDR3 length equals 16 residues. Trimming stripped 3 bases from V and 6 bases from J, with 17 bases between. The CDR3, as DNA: TGCGCCAGCAGCCAGCTTCAGGGTGTCAAGGCCGGGGAGCTGTTTTTT. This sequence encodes CASSQLQGVKAGELFF.

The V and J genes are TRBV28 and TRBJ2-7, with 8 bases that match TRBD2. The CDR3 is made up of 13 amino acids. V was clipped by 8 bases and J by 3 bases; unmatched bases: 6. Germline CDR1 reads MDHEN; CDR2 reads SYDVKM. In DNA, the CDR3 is TGTGCCAGCCGACCAGCGGGAGTCTACGAGCAGTACTTC. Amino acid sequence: CASRPAGVYEQYF.

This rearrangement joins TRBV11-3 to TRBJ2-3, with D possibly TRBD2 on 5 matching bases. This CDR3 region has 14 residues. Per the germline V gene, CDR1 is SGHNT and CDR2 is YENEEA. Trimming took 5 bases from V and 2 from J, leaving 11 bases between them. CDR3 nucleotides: TGTGCCAGCAGCCCCCTAGCCACCACAGATACGCAGTATTTT. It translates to CASSPLATTDTQYF.

CDR3 sequence reads: CASSLGQGHNEQFF. CDR3 nucleotides: TGCGCCAGCAGTCTCGGACAGGGGCACAATGAGCAGTTCTTC. The chain carries TRBV23-1 and TRBJ2-1; 9 bases agree with TRBD1. TRBV23-1 is placed among ORFs of uncertain function. The CDR3 runs 14 residues. The junction had 3 bases not matched to a gene; V was cut back by 4 bases and J by 5 bases.

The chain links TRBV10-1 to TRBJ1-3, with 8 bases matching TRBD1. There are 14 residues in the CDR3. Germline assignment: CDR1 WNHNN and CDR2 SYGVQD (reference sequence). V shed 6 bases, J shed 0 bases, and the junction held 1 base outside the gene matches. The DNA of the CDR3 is TGCGCCAGCAGCGGGACAGGCTCTGGAAACACCATATATTTT. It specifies CASSGTGSGNTIYF.

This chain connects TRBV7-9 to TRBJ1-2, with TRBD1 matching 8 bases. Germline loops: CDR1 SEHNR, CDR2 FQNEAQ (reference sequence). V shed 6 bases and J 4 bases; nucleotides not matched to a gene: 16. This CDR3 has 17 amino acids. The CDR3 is CASRGGQGRREGYGYTF. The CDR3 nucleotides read TGTGCCAGCAGGGGTGGACAGGGTCGGAGGGAAGGCTATGGCTACACCTTC.

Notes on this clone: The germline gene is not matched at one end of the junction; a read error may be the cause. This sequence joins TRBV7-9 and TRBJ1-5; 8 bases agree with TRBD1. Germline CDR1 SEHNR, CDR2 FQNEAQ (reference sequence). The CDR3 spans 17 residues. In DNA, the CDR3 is TGTTCCAGCAGCCAACCCGGGACAGGCCCAGGCAATCAGCCCCAGCATTTT. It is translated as CSSSQPGTGPGNQPQHF.

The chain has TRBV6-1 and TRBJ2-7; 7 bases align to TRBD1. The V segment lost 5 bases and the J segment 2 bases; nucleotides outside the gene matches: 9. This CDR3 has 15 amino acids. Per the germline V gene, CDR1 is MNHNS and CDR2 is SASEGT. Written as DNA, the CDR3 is TGTGCCAGCAGTCAGGCTTTGGACAGGACCTACGAGCAGTACTTC. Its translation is CASSQALDRTYEQYF.

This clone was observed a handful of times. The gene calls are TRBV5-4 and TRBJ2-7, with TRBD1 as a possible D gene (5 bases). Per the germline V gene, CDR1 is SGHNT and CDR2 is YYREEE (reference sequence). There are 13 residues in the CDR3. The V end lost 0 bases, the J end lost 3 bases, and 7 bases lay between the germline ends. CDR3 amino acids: CASSLAQGYEQYF. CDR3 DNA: TGTGCCAGCAGCTTGGCCCAGGGCTACGAGCAGTACTTC.

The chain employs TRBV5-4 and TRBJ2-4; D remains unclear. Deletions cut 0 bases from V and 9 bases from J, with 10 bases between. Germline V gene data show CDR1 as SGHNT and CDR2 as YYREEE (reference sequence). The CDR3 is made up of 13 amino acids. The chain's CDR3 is CASSLAGSSIQYF. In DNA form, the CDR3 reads TGTGCCAGCAGCTTGGCGGGTTCGAGCATTCAGTACTTC.

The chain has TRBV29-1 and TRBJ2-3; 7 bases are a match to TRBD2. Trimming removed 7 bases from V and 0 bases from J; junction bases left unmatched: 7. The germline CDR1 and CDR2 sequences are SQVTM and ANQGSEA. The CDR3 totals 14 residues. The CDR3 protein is CSAQGGFSTDTQYF. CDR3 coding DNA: TGCAGCGCCCAGGGAGGGTTTAGCACAGATACGCAGTATTTT.